The 5 T cell receptor beta chains listed next were all sequenced from one sample in a study of T cell responses to AZD1222 COVID-19 vaccine. Clones were read by immunoSEQ multiplex PCR, and TCRdb kept only the in-frame ones, dropping some. The data hold roughly 150,000 clones, with roughly 93% observed a single time. The sequences come from peripheral blood, collected on day 0 of AZD1222 vaccination. Receptors originate from an adult in good health.

The chain couples TRBV25-1 to TRBJ2-1, with a possible D match to TRBD2 (7 bases). V gave up 4 bases and J gave up 10 bases, with 14 bases separating them. The CDR3 extends over 13 amino acids. Germline V CDR1 and CDR2: MGHDK, SYGVNS. CDR3 loop: CASSGPGGREQFF. CDR3 bases: TGTGCCAGCAGTGGCCCCGGGGGGCGAGAGCAGTTCTTC.

V and J are TRBV28 and TRBJ2-7, with D perhaps matching TRBD1 or TRBD2 (5 bases each). The germline CDR1 and CDR2 sequences are MDHEN and SYDVKM. Deletions cut 2 bases from V and 4 bases from J, with 15 bases between. This CDR3 region has 15 residues. CDR3 region: CASSLGGLTIYEQYF. Written as DNA, the CDR3 is TGTGCCAGCAGTTTAGGGGGTCTTACAATTTACGAGCAGTACTTC.

The V call is TRBV4-2, the J call TRBJ2-2; D gene ambiguous. V was clipped by 6 bases and J by 3 bases, with 11 bases between them. The CDR3 runs to 14 residues. Germline CDR1 is LGHNA and CDR2 is YNFKEQ. The CDR3 is CASRLSGDTGELFF. CDR3 bases: TGTGCCAGCAGACTTAGTGGGGACACCGGGGAGCTGTTTTTT.

This chain connects TRBV19 to TRBJ1-3; no clear D. The germline gives CDR1 LNHDA, CDR2 SQIVND (reference sequence). Trimming removed 4 bases at V and 0 bases at J, with 13 bases between. This CDR3 is built from 16 residues. In nucleotides, the CDR3 is TGTGCCAGTAGTAAGGAAACGGTCGTCTCTGGAAACACCATATATTTT. This gives the protein CASSKETVVSGNTIYF.

The chain is built from TRBV29-1 and TRBJ1-3; 8 nucleotides align to TRBD1. Germline CDR1 is SQVTM and CDR2 is ANQGSEA. V dropped 4 bases and J dropped 11; count of bases not matched to a gene: 4. CDR3 length: 11 amino acids. CDR3 bases: TGCAGCGTTGCAGGGGGCGACGCCATATATTTT. Its protein product is CSVAGGDAIYF.